The source of this T cell receptor beta chain is a study of blood T cell repertoires in COVID-19 (dated by TCRdb to 2020 to 2021). For the wider study: Samples covering the acute and convalescent phases of COVID-19 were provided by collaborators in the United States, Italy and Spain. The samples were drawn from the first 160 participants of the ongoing ImmuneRACE study and from 1,200 or so subjects provided by 6 global collaborators. Where available, HLA class I and class II types were taken from metadata supplied by the sample provider and were not determined by assay-based typing. The material from the prospective study consisted of cDNA or gDNA derived from T cells, B-cell-depleted T cells, or PBMCs. The repertoires were released in a freely available public database meant as a resource for research on the immune response to SARS-CoV-2. Subjects who had been exposed to COVID-19, were actively infected with it, or had recovered from it provided the deeply sampled blood TCRbeta repertoires that made up the dataset. Sample metadata almost always included a de-identified subject ID, COVID-19 status, age in years and sex. The study at large found these results: The quantity of clinical and demographic metadata differed by source and by participant and was supplied without curation.

The immunoSEQ Assay, a bias-controlled multiplex PCR, was used to amplify TCRbeta CDR3 regions from genomic DNA. Processing in the source paper ran as follows. The number of nucleated cells in each sample was estimated from the amplification of reference gene primers within the assay. Sequence reads were collapsed and filtered to measure the absolute abundance of every unique TCRbeta CDR3 rearrangement. For each sample, productive Simpson clonality was calculated by taking the square root of Simpson's diversity index across productive rearrangements. TCRdb holds this immuneACCESS table with in-frame rearrangements only. Some clones are missing; in checked studies, unresolved V genes explain under half, and the rest has no known cause. V, J and clone size were drawn from that table, and D and trimming were deduced from the DNA. The sample table records 190,000 or so clones; about 87% of these occur just once. Roughly 4.2% of the sample is held by the ten biggest clonotypes.

The junction shows trimming of 1 base on V and 9 bases on J, and the gene matches do not reach 8 bases of it. Taken from cysteine to phenylalanine, the CDR3 has 15 residues. Just the 45-base CDR3 DNA is kept, in frame starting at base 1. From the germline V gene, CDR1 is MDHEN and CDR2 is SYDVKM. As to this clone: The specificity of this receptor is unknown. Base qualities are not recorded, but no much larger clone differs from it by a single base.

Each collaborating institution followed its own protocols to collect whole blood in K2EDTA tubes. For TCRbeta analysis, collaborators shipped samples as frozen whole blood, isolated PBMCs, or DNA extracted from either of those sample types. The chain is assembled from TRBV28 and TRBJ2-2; 7 junctional bases match TRBD1. This TCR was sampled from a woman in her 30s with acute or convalescent COVID-19. The sample was peripheral blood. The bases read TGTGCCAGCAGTTTATCTCGGACAGGACGTCGGGAGCTGTTTTTT. This encodes CASSLSRTGRRELFF.